This record looks at one T cell receptor beta chain sequence and its context. Its antigen remains unidentified. Per-nucleotide qualities are absent, and no much larger clonotype sits a single base away. In the prospective study, participants were about 18 to 100 years old, resided in approximately 22 geographic areas of the United States, and were enrolled through a virtual design. To assign participants to cohorts, the prospective study relied on clinical history that participants themselves reported in a screening survey and a study questionnaire. In the prospective study, mobile phlebotomists collected whole blood, serum and a nasopharyngeal or oropharyngeal swab from each participant. Participants in the prospective study had the option to provide additional blood draws and questionnaires over a roughly two-month period. Before DNA extraction, blood samples from the prospective study were shipped at room temperature or frozen.

Reading the germline V gene (reference sequence) gives CDR1 MNHEY and CDR2 SMNVEV. Cut back by 6 bases and 3 bases, the V and J ends lie 11 bases apart. The CDR3 contains 13 residues, cysteine and phenylalanine counted. The CDR3 DNA has 39 bases and is translated from base 1. TCRbeta CDR3 regions were amplified from genomic DNA by means of the immunoSEQ Assay, a bias-controlled multiplex PCR. Turning to the authors' computational methods: Within the assay, amplification of reference gene primers was used to estimate how many nucleated cells each sample contained. To quantify the absolute abundance of each unique TCRbeta CDR3 rearrangement, sequence reads were collapsed and filtered. For each sample, productive Simpson clonality was calculated as the square root of Simpson's diversity index over productive rearrangements. The immuneACCESS repertoire file appears here via TCRdb, limited to in-frame rearrangements. These files lack a portion of the clones; in checked studies, under half of the deficit traces to unresolved V genes, and the cause of the others is not known. The V and J calls and clone size were taken over from that table, and D and trimming were inferred from the DNA. For this sample there are around 250,000 clones; approximately 89% appear just once. Clones ranked in the top ten supply 0.95% to 1.5% of the sample.

This sample is part of a study of blood T cell repertoires in COVID-19 (dated by TCRdb to the early 2020s). A note on the overall study: Samples covering the acute and convalescent phases of COVID-19 were provided by collaborators in the United States, Italy and Spain. The samples were drawn from the first 160 participants of the ongoing ImmuneRACE study and from roughly 1,300 subjects provided by 6 global collaborators. The dataset comprised deeply sampled blood TCRbeta repertoires from subjects exposed to, actively infected with, or recovered from COVID-19. The prospective study material was composed of cDNA or gDNA derived from T cells, B-cell-depleted T cells, or PBMCs. Where available, HLA class I and class II types were taken from metadata supplied by the sample provider and were not determined by assay-based typing. The sample metadata nearly always contained a de-identified subject ID, COVID-19 status, age in years and sex. A freely available public database, intended as a resource for researchers studying the immune response to SARS-CoV-2, is where the repertoires were released. General conclusions and limits of the study: The amount of clinical and demographic metadata varied by source and participant and was provided uncurated.

In this chain, TRBV27 is recombined with TRBJ1-1, and perhaps TRBD1 as D gene, on 5 matching bases. This sequence was found in a woman between 35 and 50 years old with acute COVID-19. Material for sequencing was PBMCs or T cells enriched from blood (not recorded which). The CDR3 amino acid sequence is: CASSWGADTEAFF. The DNA reads as follows: TGTGCCAGCAGCTGGGGCGCCGACACTGAAGCTTTCTTT.